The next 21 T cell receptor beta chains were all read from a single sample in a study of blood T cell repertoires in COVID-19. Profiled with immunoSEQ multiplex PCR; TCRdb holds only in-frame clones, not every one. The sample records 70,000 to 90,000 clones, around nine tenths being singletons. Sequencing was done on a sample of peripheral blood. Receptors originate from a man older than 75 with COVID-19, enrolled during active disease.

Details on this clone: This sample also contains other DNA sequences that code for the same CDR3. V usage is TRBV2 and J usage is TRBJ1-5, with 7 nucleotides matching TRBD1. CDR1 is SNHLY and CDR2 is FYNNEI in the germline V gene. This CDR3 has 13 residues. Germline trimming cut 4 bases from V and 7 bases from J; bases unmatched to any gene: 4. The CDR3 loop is CASSGQGDQPQHF. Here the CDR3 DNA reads TGTGCCAGCAGTGGACAGGGCGACCAGCCCCAGCATTTT.

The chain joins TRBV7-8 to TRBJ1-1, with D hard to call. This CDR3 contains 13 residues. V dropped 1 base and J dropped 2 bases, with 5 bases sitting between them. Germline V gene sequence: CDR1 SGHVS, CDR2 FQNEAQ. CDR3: CASSLGDNTEAFF. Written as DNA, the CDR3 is TGTGCCAGCAGCTTAGGAGATAACACTGAAGCTTTCTTT.

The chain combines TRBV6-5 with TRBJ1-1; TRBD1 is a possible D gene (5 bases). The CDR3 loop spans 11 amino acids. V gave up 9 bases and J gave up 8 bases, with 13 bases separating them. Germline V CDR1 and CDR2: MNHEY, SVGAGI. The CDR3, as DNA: TGTGCCAGTCAGGGAATAGAGGAAGCTTTCTTT. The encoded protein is CASQGIEEAFF.

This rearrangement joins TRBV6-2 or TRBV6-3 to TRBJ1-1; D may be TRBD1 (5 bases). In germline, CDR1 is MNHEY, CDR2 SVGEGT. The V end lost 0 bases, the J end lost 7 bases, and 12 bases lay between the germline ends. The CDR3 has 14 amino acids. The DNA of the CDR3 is TGTGCCAGCAGTTACTCGATTGGCGGGGGTGAAGCTTTCTTT. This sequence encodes CASSYSIGGGEAFF.

The CDR3: CASSQHPRTGTGMEETQYF. The CDR3 coding sequence is TGCGCCAGCAGCCAACATCCCCGGACCGGGACAGGGATGGAAGAGACCCAGTACTTC. The chain links TRBV4-1 to TRBJ2-5, with TRBD1 identical over 9 bases. CDR3 length equals 19 residues. Germline lookup yields CDR1 MGHRA and CDR2 YSYEKL. The trim removed 2 bases at V and 3 bases at J, leaving 16 bases unmatched.

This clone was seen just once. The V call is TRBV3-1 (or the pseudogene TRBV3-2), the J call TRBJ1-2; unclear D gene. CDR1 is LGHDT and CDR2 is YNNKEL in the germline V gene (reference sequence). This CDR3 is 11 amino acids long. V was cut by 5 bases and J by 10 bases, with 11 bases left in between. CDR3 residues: CASSVRLTYTF. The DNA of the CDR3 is TGTGCCAGCAGCGTGCGGTTGACCTACACCTTC.

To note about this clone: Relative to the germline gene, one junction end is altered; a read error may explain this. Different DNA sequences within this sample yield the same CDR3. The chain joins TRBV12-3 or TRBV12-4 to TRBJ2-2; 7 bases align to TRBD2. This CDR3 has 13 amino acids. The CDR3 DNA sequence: TGTGCCAGCAGCCGGGGAATCAGCGGGGAGTTGTTTTTT. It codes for CASSRGISGELFF.

This CDR3 reads CASSQLDRVGPDTQYF. CDR3 nucleotides: TGCGCCAGCAGCCAGCTAGACAGGGTAGGTCCAGATACGCAGTATTTT. The chain joins TRBV4-1 to TRBJ2-3, with 7 bases fitting TRBD1. Losses at the gene ends were 3 bases for V and 4 bases for J; bases not matched to a gene: 10. CDR3 length: 16 amino acids. Germline lookup yields CDR1 MGHRA and CDR2 YSYEKL.

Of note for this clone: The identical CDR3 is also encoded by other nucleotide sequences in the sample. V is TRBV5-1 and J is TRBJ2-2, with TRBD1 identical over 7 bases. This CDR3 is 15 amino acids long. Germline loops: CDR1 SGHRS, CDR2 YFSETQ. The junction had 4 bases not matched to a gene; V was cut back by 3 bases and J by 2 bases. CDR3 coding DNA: TGCGCCAGCAGCTGGGACAGTCAAAACACCGGGGAGCTGTTTTTT. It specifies CASSWDSQNTGELFF.

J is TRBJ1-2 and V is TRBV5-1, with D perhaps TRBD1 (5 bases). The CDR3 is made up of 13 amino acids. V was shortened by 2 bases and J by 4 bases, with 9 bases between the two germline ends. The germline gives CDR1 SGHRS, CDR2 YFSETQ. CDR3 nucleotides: TGCGCCAGCAGCTTTGGGGGGAGCTATGGCTACACCTTC. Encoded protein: CASSFGGSYGYTF.

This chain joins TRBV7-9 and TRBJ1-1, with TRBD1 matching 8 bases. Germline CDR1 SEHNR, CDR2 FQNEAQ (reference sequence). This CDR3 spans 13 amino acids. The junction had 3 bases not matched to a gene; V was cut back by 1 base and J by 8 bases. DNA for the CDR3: TGTGCCAGCAGCTTAGGGGGACAGGCAGAAGCTTTCTTT. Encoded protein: CASSLGGQAEAFF.

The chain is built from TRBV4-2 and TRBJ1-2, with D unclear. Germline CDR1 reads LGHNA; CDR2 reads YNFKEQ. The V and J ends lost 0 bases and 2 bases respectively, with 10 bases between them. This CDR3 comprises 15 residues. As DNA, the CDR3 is TGTGCCAGCAGCCAAGAGCCGAGTATAAACTATGGCTACACCTTC. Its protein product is CASSQEPSINYGYTF.

The CDR3 DNA sequence: TGTGCCATCAGAGACAGGGAGGACACTGAAGCTTTCTTT. It specifies CAIRDREDTEAFF. The chain recombines TRBV10-3 with TRBJ1-1; 7 bases are a match to TRBD1. The J segment lost 3 bases and the V segment lost 6 bases, leaving 4 bases of the junction unmatched. Germline V CDR1 and CDR2: ENHRY, SYGVKD. This CDR3 comprises 13 residues.

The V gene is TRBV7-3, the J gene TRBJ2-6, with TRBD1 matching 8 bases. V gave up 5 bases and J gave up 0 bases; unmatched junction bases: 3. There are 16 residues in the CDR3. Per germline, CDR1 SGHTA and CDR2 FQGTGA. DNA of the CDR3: TGTGCCAGCAGCGTTACAGGGGGCTCTGGGGCCAACGTCCTGACTTTC. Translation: CASSVTGGSGANVLTF.

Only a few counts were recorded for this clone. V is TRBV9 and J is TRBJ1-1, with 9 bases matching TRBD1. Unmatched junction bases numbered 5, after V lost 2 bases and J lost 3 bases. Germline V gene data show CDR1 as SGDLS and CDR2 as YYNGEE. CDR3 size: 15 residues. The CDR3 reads CASSVGTGLDTEAFF. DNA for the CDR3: TGTGCCAGCAGCGTCGGGACAGGGCTGGACACTGAAGCTTTCTTT.

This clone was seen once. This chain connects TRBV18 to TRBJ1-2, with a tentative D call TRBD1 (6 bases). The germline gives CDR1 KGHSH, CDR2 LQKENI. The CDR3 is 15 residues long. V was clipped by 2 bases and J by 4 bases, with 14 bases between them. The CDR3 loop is CASSPDAGTTYGYTF. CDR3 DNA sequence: TGTGCCAGCTCACCAGATGCCGGGACAACCTATGGCTACACCTTC. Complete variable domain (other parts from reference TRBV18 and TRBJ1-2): NAGVMQNPRHLVRRRGQEARLRCSPMKGHSHVYWYRQLPEEGLKFMVYLQKENIIDESGMPKERFSAEFPKEGPSILRIQQVVRGDSAAYFCASSPDAGTTYGYTFGSGTRLTVV.

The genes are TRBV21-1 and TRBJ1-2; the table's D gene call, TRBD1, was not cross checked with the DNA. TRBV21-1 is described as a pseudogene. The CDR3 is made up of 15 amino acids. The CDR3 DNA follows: TGTGCCAGCAGCAAAGAGGACAGGGAGGCCTATGGCTACACCTTC. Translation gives CASSKEDREAYGYTF.

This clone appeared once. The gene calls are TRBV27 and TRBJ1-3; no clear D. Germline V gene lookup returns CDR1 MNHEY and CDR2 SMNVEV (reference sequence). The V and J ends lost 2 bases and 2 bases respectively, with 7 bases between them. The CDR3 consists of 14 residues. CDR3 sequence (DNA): TGTGCCAGCAGTTTAGCTAAAGCTGGAAACACCATATATTTT. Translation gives CASSLAKAGNTIYF.

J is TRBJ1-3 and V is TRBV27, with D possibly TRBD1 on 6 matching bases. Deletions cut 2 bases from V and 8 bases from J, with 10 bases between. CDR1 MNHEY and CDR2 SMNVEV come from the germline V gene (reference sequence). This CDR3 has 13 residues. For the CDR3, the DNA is TGTGCCAGCAGTTTAAAGGGGGGGGACACCATATATTTT. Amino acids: CASSLKGGDTIYF.

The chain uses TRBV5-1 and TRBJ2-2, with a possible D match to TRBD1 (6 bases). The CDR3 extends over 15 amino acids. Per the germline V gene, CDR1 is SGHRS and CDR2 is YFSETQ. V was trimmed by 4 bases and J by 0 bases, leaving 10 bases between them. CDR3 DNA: TGCGCCAGCAGCGTACAGGGTTCGAACACCGGGGAGCTGTTTTTT. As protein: CASSVQGSNTGELFF.

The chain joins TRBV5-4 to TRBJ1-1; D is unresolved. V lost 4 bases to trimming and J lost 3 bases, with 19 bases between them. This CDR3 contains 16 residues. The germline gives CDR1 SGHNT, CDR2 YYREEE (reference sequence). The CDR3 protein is CASSVVHRSLDTEAFF. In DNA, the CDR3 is TGTGCCAGCAGCGTGGTACATCGCTCCCTGGACACTGAAGCTTTCTTT.